What follows is one TCR beta chain and its context. This sample is drawn from a study of blood T cell repertoires in COVID-19. Study details: T cells, B-cell-depleted T cells, or PBMCs provided the cDNA or gDNA that served as material.

As handled by the study authors: How many nucleated cells were present was estimated from reference gene primer amplification. Data came from immunoSEQ multiplex PCR; TCRdb stores just in-frame clones and leaves some out. The V and J calls and clone size were taken over from that table, and D and trimming were inferred from the DNA. Counted here are fewer than 100,000 clones, just under 90% occurring once; the ten biggest clones make up 15%. Germline loops: CDR1 SGHDT, CDR2 YYEEEE. The CDR3 runs 15 residues. Trimming at V came to 3 bases and at J to 4 bases, leaving 10 bases not matched to a gene. Sequenced material: peripheral blood. The clonotype originates from a human donor in a cohort sampled during active COVID-19. The gene calls are TRBV5-6 and TRBJ2-7; 7 bases match TRBD1. The CDR3 DNA reads as TGTGCCAGCAGCTCTGTCCAGGGGGATGCGTACGAGCAGTACTTC. Its translation is CASSSVQGDAYEQYF.